This T cell receptor (beta chain) was sequenced in a study of shared clonotypes between healthy human individuals. The V and J ends lost 4 bases and 2 bases, in that order; junction bases with no gene match: 7. The CDR3 has 16 amino acids. The germline CDR1 and CDR2 sequences are ENHRY and SYGVKD. Only a few counts were recorded for this clone. The protocol was immunoSEQ multiplex PCR, while the TCRdb copy is restricted to in-frame clones and leaves out a portion. The data contain about a million clones, about 72% of them singletons. This receptor was taken from a man younger than 30 in good health. Some clones in this sample may be carry-over from other donors' samples. This sequence joins TRBV10-3 and TRBJ2-2, with 7 bases fitting TRBD2. What was sequenced was memory CD4+ T cells from PBMCs. Specified subset: CD45RA-negative fraction. DNA of the CDR3: TGTGCCATCAGTGTTCGACTAGCAAGTAACACCGGGGAGCTGTTTTTT. Encoded protein: CAISVRLASNTGELFF.